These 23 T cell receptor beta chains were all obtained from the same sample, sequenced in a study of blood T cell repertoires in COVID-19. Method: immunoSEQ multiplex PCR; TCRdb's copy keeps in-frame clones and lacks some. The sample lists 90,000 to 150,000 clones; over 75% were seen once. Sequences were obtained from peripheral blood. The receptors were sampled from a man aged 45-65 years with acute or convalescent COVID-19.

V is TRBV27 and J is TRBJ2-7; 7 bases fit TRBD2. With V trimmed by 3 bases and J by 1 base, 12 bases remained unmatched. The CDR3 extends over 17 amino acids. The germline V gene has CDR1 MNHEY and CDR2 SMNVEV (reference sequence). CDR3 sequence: CASSFKSGLAESYEQYF. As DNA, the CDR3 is TGTGCCAGCAGTTTTAAGAGCGGTCTAGCGGAGTCCTACGAGCAGTACTTC.

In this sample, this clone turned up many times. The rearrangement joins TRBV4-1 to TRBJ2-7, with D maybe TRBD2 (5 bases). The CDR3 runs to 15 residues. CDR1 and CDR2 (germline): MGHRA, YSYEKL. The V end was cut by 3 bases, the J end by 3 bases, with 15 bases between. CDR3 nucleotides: TGCGCCAGCAGCCAGGGCGGCGGGTTTAACTACGAGCAGTACTTC. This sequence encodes CASSQGGGFNYEQYF.

Here the CDR3 DNA reads TGTGCCAGCAGCTTAGCTGGCAGCTATGGCTACACCTTC. Its protein product is CASSLAGSYGYTF. The chain uses TRBV7-2 and TRBJ1-2; D gene ambiguous. Germline V lookup: CDR1 SGHTA, CDR2 FQGNSA. CDR3 length: 13 amino acids. V lost 0 bases to trimming and J lost 4 bases, with 6 bases between them.

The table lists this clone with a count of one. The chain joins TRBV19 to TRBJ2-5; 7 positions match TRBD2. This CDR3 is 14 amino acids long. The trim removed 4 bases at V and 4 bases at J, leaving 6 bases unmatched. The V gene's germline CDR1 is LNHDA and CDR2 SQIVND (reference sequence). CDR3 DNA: TGTGCCAGTAGTACGTCAGGGAGGGGAGAGACCCAGTACTTC. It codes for CASSTSGRGETQYF.

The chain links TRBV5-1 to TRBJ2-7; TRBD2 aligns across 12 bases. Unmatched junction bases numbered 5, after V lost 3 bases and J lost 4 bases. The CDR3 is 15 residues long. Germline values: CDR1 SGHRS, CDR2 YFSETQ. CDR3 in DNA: TGCGCCAGCAGCTCTCTAGCGGGAGGGCGGTACGAGCAGTACTTC. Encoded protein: CASSSLAGGRYEQYF.

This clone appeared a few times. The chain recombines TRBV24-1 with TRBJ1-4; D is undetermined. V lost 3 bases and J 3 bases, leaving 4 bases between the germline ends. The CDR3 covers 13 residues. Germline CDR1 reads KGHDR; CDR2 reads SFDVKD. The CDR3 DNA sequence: TGTGCCACCAGTGATACGGCTAATGAAAAACTGTTTTTT. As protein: CATSDTANEKLFF.

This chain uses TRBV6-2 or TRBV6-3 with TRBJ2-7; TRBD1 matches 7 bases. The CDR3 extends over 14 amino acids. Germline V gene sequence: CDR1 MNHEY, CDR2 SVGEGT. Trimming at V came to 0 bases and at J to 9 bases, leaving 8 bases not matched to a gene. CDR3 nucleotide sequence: TGTGCCAGCAGTTACTCGGGGACAGCTTTGGGGCAGTACTTC. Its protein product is CASSYSGTALGQYF.

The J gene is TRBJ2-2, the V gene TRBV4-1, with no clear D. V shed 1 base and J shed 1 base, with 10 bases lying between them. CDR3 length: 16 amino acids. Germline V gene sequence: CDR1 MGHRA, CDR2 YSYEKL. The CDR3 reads CASSQGPYVNTGELFF. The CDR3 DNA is TGCGCCAGCAGCCAAGGGCCTTATGTGAACACCGGGGAGCTGTTTTTT.

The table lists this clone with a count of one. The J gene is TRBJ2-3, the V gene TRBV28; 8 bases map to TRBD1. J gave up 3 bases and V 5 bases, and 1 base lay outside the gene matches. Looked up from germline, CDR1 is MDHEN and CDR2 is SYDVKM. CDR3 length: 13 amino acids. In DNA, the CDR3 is TGTGCCAGCAGTGGACAGGGAACAGATACGCAGTATTTT. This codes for CASSGQGTDTQYF.

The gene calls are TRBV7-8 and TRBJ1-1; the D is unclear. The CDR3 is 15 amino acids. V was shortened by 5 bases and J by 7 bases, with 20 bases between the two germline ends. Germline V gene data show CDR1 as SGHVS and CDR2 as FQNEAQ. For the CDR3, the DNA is TGTGCCAGCAGCCCTAATAGACATAGACAAGTTGAAGCTTTCTTT. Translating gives CASSPNRHRQVEAFF.

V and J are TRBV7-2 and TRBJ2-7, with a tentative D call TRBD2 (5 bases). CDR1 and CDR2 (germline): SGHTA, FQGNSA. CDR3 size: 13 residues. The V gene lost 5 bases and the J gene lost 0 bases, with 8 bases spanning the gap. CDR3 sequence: CASSDGVSYEQYF. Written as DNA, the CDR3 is TGTGCCAGCAGCGACGGGGTCTCCTACGAGCAGTACTTC.

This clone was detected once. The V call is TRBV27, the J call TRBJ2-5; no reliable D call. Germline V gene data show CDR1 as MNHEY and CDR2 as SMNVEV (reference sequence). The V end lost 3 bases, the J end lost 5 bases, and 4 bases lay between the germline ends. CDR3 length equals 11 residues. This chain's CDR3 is CASSFSETQYF. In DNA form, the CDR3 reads TGTGCCAGCAGTTTCTCGGAGACCCAGTACTTC.

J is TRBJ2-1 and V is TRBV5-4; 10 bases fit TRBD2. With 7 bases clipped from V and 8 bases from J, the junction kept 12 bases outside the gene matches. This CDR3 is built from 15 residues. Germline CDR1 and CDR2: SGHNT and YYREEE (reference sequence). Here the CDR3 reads CASGLRLAGVDEQFF. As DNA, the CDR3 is TGTGCCAGCGGACTCCGCCTAGCGGGAGTAGATGAGCAGTTCTTC. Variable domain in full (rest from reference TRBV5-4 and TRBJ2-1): ETGVTQSPTHLIKTRGQQVTLRCSSQSGHNTVSWYQQALGQGPQFIFQYYREEENGRGNFPPRFSGLQFPNYSSELNVNALELDDSALYLCASGLRLAGVDEQFFGPGTRLTVL.

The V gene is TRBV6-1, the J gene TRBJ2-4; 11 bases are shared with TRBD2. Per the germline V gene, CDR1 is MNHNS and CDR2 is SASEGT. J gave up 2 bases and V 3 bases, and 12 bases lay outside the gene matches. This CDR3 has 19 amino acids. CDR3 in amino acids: CASSDYRFTSGGSKNIQYF. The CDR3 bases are TGTGCCAGCAGTGATTATAGATTTACTAGCGGGGGTTCCAAAAACATTCAGTACTTC.

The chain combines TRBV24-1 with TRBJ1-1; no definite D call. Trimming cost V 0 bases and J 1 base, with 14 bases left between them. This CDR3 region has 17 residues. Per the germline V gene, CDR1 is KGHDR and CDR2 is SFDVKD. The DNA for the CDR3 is TGTGCCACCAGTGATTTGGGTCCGCTACCAGGGAACACTGAAGCTTTCTTT. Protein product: CATSDLGPLPGNTEAFF.

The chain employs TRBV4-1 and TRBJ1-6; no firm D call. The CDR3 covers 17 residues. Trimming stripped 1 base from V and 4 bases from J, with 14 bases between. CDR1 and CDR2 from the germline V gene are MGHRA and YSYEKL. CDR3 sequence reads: CASSQGVLLRYNSPLHF. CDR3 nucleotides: TGCGCCAGCAGCCAAGGGGTACTGCTGAGGTATAATTCACCCCTCCACTTT.

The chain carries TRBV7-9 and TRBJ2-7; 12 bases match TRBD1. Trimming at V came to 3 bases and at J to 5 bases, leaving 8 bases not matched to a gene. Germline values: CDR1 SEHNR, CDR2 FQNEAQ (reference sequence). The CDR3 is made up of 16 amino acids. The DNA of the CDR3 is TGTGCCAGCAGCTTGGGGCCGGGGACAGGGGGCGACGAGCAGTACTTC. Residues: CASSLGPGTGGDEQYF.

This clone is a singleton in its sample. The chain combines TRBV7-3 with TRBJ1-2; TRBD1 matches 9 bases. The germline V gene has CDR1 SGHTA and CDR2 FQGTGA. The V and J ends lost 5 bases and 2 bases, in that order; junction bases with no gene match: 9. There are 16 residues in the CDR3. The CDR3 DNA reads TGTGCCAGCAGCGCAGCGGACAGGGGACAAAACTATGGCTACACCTTC. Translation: CASSAADRGQNYGYTF.

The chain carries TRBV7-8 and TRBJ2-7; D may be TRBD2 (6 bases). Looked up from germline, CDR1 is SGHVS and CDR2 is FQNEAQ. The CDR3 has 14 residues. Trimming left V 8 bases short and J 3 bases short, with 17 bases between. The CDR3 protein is CASSEREPDYEQYF. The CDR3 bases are TGTGCCAGCTCTGAACGGGAGCCTGACTACGAGCAGTACTTC. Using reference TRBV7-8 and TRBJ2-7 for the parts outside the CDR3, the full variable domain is GAGVSQSPRYKVAKRGQDVALRCDPISGHVSLFWYQQALGQGPEFLTYFQNEAQLDKSGLPSDRFFAERPEGSVSTLKIQRTQQEDSAVYLCASSEREPDYEQYFGPGTRLTVT.

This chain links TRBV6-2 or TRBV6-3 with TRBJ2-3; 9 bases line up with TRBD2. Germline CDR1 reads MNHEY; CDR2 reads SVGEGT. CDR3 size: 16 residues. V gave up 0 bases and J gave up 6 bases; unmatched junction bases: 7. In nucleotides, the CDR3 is TGTGCCAGCAGTTACTCCCTAGCGGGATGGCTGGATACGCAGTATTTT. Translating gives CASSYSLAGWLDTQYF.

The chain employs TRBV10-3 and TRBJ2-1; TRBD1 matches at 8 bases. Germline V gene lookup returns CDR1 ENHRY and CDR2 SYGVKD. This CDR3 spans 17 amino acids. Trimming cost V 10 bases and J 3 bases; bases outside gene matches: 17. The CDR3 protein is CATEGAPGQEFYNEQFF. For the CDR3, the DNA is TGTGCCACGGAGGGGGCCCCGGGACAGGAGTTCTACAATGAGCAGTTCTTC.

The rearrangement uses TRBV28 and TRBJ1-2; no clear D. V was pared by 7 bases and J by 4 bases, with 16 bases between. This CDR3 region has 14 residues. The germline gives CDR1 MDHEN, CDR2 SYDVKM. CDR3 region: CASINAGLGYGYTF. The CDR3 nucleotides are TGTGCCAGCATCAATGCGGGCCTCGGCTATGGCTACACCTTC.

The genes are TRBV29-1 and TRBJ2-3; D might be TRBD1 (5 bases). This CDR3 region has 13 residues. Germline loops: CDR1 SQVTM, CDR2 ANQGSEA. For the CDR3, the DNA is TGCACCGGACACGGCCGGGGCACAGATACGCAGTATTTT. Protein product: CTGHGRGTDTQYF.